Listed below are T cell receptor beta chains from one sample, sequenced in a study of cytomegalovirus exposure and HLA in healthy donors. The method was immunoSEQ multiplex PCR; TCRdb's version includes in-frame clones alone and lacks a portion of them. The sample carries tens of thousands of clones, roughly 74% recorded once. Source material: PBMCs. Receptors were obtained from a man aged 35 to 55 in good health and CMV-seronegative. Each CDR3 is given with its conserved first and last residue. A D gene is named only where the DNA matches it firmly. Clone sizes are given selectively: once, few, many, or a class where the clone is expanded.

cdr3_nt,cdr3_aa,j_call,d_call,v_call,clone_size
TGTGCCAGCAGCCCCACCGGGACAGGGGATACTGAAGCTTTCTTT,CASSPTGTGDTEAFF,TRBJ1-1,TRBD1,TRBV7-6,-
TGTGCCAGCAGTGAAATGGATAGCGGGGCCATCTACGAGCAGTACTTC,CASSEMDSGAIYEQYF,TRBJ2-7,TRBD2,TRBV6-1,-
TGTGCCAGCGTCGGGTCTAACTACGAGCAGTACTTC,CASVGSNYEQYF,TRBJ2-7,-,TRBV6-5,-
TGTGCCAGCAGTTTCCTACCCGGACAGGGGGCAGGTAGCTGGACCGGGGAGCTGTTTTTT,CASSFLPGQGAGSWTGELFF,TRBJ2-2,TRBD1,TRBV28,-
TGTGCCAGCAGCTTACGGGGTTCCAAAAACATTCAGTACTTC,CASSLRGSKNIQYF,TRBJ2-4,-,TRBV7-2,-
TGTGCCAGTAGTATGGCTAACGGAGTAAAACTGTTTTTT,CASSMANGVKLFF,TRBJ1-4,-,TRBV19,few
TGTGCCAGCAGTTCTGGACAGGGGACGACAGATACGCAGTATTTT,CASSSGQGTTDTQYF,TRBJ2-3,TRBD1,TRBV27,-
TGTGCCAGCCCCGCGGGTGGATTCGAGCAGTACTTC,CASPAGGFEQYF,TRBJ2-7,-,TRBV2,once
TGTGCCAGCAGTGATATCGGGGGGATCCAGCCCCAGCATTTT,CASSDIGGIQPQHF,TRBJ1-5,-,TRBV6-1,few
TGTGCCAGCAGCTTGGAGGCAGATACGCAGTATTTT,CASSLEADTQYF,TRBJ2-3,-,TRBV13,-
TGTGCCAGCTCTCGGGGGTCCTACAATGAGCAGTTCTTC,CASSRGSYNEQFF,TRBJ2-1,-,TRBV19,few
TGTGCCAGCAGCCAAGATCAGGGGCTCAATTCACCCCTCCACTTT,CASSQDQGLNSPLHF,TRBJ1-6,-,TRBV4-2,-
TGTGCCAGCAGCTTATCGCAGGGGACCTACGAGCAGTACTTC,CASSLSQGTYEQYF,TRBJ2-7,-,TRBV11-1,few
TGCGCCAGCAGCCCAGGGACAAACTACGAGCAGTACTTC,CASSPGTNYEQYF,TRBJ2-7,-,TRBV5-1,-
TGTGCCATCAGTGAAACTCTAGCGGGGAGCACAGATACGCAGTATTTT,CAISETLAGSTDTQYF,TRBJ2-3,TRBD2,TRBV10-3,-
TGCGCCAGCAGCCACCCACCGGACAGGGGAGACACTGAAGCTTTCTTT,CASSHPPDRGDTEAFF,TRBJ1-1,TRBD1,TRBV4-1,-
TGTGCCAGCAGCTTAGAATGGGGAGTGGGGCAGCCCCAGCATTTT,CASSLEWGVGQPQHF,TRBJ1-5,-,TRBV7-8,-
TGTGCCAGCAGCAACGACAGGGGCCCCCATCAGCCCCAGCATTTT,CASSNDRGPHQPQHF,TRBJ1-5,TRBD1,TRBV7-6,-
TGTGCCACCAAACCCGCGCAGAACACTGAAGCTTTCTTT,CATKPAQNTEAFF,TRBJ1-1,-,TRBV10-3,-
TGTGCCATCGGGGAGACCGGGACTAGCCAAGAGACCCAGTACTTC,CAIGETGTSQETQYF,TRBJ2-5,TRBD2,TRBV10-3,-
TGTGCCAGCAGCCAAGTGGGTGCAGGGGTCGACGAGCAGTACTTC,CASSQVGAGVDEQYF,TRBJ2-7,-,TRBV14,-
TGTGCCAGCAGTGAAGGGACAGGGGCGGTCTACGAGCAGTACTTC,CASSEGTGAVYEQYF,TRBJ2-7,TRBD1,TRBV2,-
TGTGCCAGCAGCTTAGAGGGGCCAGCCTATGGCTACACCTTC,CASSLEGPAYGYTF,TRBJ1-2,-,TRBV7-8,-
TGTGCCAGCAGCGTAGCCCGACTTCCGATCGAGCAGTACTTC,CASSVARLPIEQYF,TRBJ2-7,-,TRBV9,-
TGTGCCAGCTCACCGGGGAGGGAGAGCACTGAAGCTTTCTTT,CASSPGRESTEAFF,TRBJ1-1,-,TRBV18,few
TGCAGCGTTGGGTTAGGGGTCTACGAGCAGTACTTC,CSVGLGVYEQYF,TRBJ2-7,-,TRBV29-1,-
TGTGCCATCAGGCCGACTAGCGGGAGTGGCACAGATACGCAGTATTTT,CAIRPTSGSGTDTQYF,TRBJ2-3,TRBD2,TRBV10-3,-
TGTGCCAGCAGCTTGGCCGGAGGGGCGGGAGCTCAAGAGACCCAGTACTTC,CASSLAGGAGAQETQYF,TRBJ2-5,TRBD2,TRBV5-4,-
TGTGCCAGCAGTACCCAGCGGGAGACAAGGGCCTACGAGCAGTACTTC,CASSTQRETRAYEQYF,TRBJ2-7,TRBD2,TRBV28,once
TGTGCCAGCAGCGCCTCAGCGGTCCAGCGGGGGTTACACAGCTCCTACAATGAGCAGTTCTTC,CASSASAVQRGLHSSYNEQFF,TRBJ2-1,TRBD2,TRBV9,-
TGCGCCAGCAGATCAACTAGCGGGGGGGCTACAGATACGCAGTATTTT,CASRSTSGGATDTQYF,TRBJ2-3,TRBD2,TRBV10-2,-
TGTGCCAGCAGCACCCCTAGCGGGGGGTACTACAATGAGCAGTTCTTC,CASSTPSGGYYNEQFF,TRBJ2-1,TRBD2,TRBV9,-
TGTGCCAGCAGCGGCCCCGGAGAGACCCAGTACTTC,CASSGPGETQYF,TRBJ2-5,-,TRBV9,-
TGCGCCAGCAGCCGAGGACTAGTTATAGAGACCCAGTACTTC,CASSRGLVIETQYF,TRBJ2-5,TRBD2,TRBV5-1,-
TGCAGCGTTGACGGGATTGCCACTGAAGCTTTCTTT,CSVDGIATEAFF,TRBJ1-1,-,TRBV29-1,once
TGTGCCAGCAGCTTACAATCCAGGGGGTCAGATACGCAGTATTTT,CASSLQSRGSDTQYF,TRBJ2-3,TRBD1,TRBV7-2,-
TGTGCCAGCAGCTCCAACAGGGGGGCGGGGACTGAAGCTTTCTTT,CASSSNRGAGTEAFF,TRBJ1-1,TRBD1,TRBV9,-
TGTGCCAGCAGCCATACAGGGGGCGCGGGAAAACTGTTTTTT,CASSHTGGAGKLFF,TRBJ1-4,TRBD1,TRBV5-8,-
TGTGCTAGCAGCCCCTTGACAGGACAAGAGACCCAGTACTTC,CASSPLTGQETQYF,TRBJ2-5,-,TRBV7-7,-
TGCGCCAGCAGCTTGATGTCAGGGGCACAGCCCCAGCATTTT,CASSLMSGAQPQHF,TRBJ1-5,-,TRBV5-1,-
TGCGCCAGCAGCGGGACAGGGGGGGGCAAAAACATTCAGTACTTC,CASSGTGGGKNIQYF,TRBJ2-4,TRBD1,TRBV5-1,-
TGTGCCAGTAGTCTGGCCCCGGGACAGGAGACCCAGTACTTC,CASSLAPGQETQYF,TRBJ2-5,TRBD1,TRBV19,few
TGTGCCAGCAGTTTAGGGCAGGGGATTACAGCTTTCTTT,CASSLGQGITAFF,TRBJ1-1,-,TRBV28,few
TGTGCCAGCAGCTTAGATGGGGACAGCAACTACGAGCAGTACTTC,CASSLDGDSNYEQYF,TRBJ2-7,TRBD1,TRBV11-3,few
TGTGCCAGCAGCTTAGAGGCCAGCGGGGGGGCCAATGAGCAGTTCTTC,CASSLEASGGANEQFF,TRBJ2-1,TRBD2,TRBV7-6,-
TGTGCCAGCAGTTACTCGCAAGGGGCTTCTTTGAGTGGCTACACCTTC,CASSYSQGASLSGYTF,TRBJ1-2,-,TRBV6-5,-
TGCAGCGTTTTAGCTCAGGGTTTGAATGAGCAGTTCTTC,CSVLAQGLNEQFF,TRBJ2-1,-,TRBV29-1,-
TGTGCCAGCAGCCTGGCGGGACTCGAAAGCTCTGGAAACACCATATATTTT,CASSLAGLESSGNTIYF,TRBJ1-3,-,TRBV5-6,-
TGTGCCAGCAGTGTATCGAGGGACTACAATGAGCAGTTCTTC,CASSVSRDYNEQFF,TRBJ2-1,-,TRBV6-1,few
TGTGCCATCACACAGGGGGGCTCCTACGAGCAGTACTTC,CAITQGGSYEQYF,TRBJ2-7,TRBD1,TRBV2,many
TGCAGCGTTGATGACAGGGGGTCCTACGAGCAGTACTTC,CSVDDRGSYEQYF,TRBJ2-7,TRBD1,TRBV29-1,-
TGCAGCGTAGGGACAGCCGAGACCTACGAGCAGTACTTC,CSVGTAETYEQYF,TRBJ2-7,TRBD1,TRBV29-1,-
TGTGCCAGCAGCTTGAGGAGGGGAGGCAATCAGCCCCAGCATTTT,CASSLRRGGNQPQHF,TRBJ1-5,-,TRBV7-8,-
TGTGCCAGCAGCTTGTCTAGCGGGTACCAAGAGACCCAGTACTTC,CASSLSSGYQETQYF,TRBJ2-5,TRBD2,TRBV5-6,-
TGTGCCAGCAGTGATAGCGGTGCGCCCTACGAGCAGTACTTC,CASSDSGAPYEQYF,TRBJ2-7,-,TRBV6-1,-
TGTGCCAGCAGCTTAGGACAGTCGGTTTCTCGCGGCTACACCTTC,CASSLGQSVSRGYTF,TRBJ1-2,-,TRBV13,-
TGTGCCAGCAGCAGAGCCCGGGGGGGCTACGAGCAGTACTTC,CASSRARGGYEQYF,TRBJ2-7,TRBD2,TRBV5-4,-
TGTGCCAGCAGCTTGTCGGGGGGCGGTAGCAATCAGCCCCAGCATTTT,CASSLSGGGSNQPQHF,TRBJ1-5,-,TRBV5-6,-
TGTGCCTGCCGAGCAGGCTCGCGGGAGCTGTTTTTT,CACRAGSRELFF,TRBJ2-2,-,TRBV30,-
TGTGCCAGCAGCCCCCAGGGACAGGGAATAGGCACCGGGGAGCTGTTTTTT,CASSPQGQGIGTGELFF,TRBJ2-2,TRBD1,TRBV11-1,-